Presented here are 10 T cell receptor beta chains from one specimen sequenced in a study of graft-versus-host responses after intestinal transplantation. The method was immunoSEQ multiplex PCR; TCRdb's version includes in-frame clones alone and lacks a portion of them. This sample has approximately 99,000 clones, with around 91% found just once. These TCRs are of unknown antigen specificity. Sequencing used unstimulated CD4+ T cells sorted from spleen or lymph node cells, obtained before transplant. These TCRs come from a human donor who was the organ donor for an intestinal transplant.

V is TRBV4-2 and J is TRBJ1-5; 9 positions match TRBD1. The germline V gene has CDR1 LGHNA and CDR2 YNFKEQ. V lost 1 base to trimming and J lost 4 bases; unmatched junction nucleotides: 5. This CDR3 has 16 residues. Here the CDR3 DNA reads TGTGCCAGCAGCCAAGGGGGACAGGGCCAGAATCAGCCCCAGCATTTT. Protein sequence: CASSQGGQGQNQPQHF.

The rearrangement joins TRBV27 to TRBJ2-7; possible D gene TRBD1, 6 bases. Between the trimmed V and J ends, which lost 2 bases and 4 bases, there was a span of 6 bases. From germline, CDR1 is MNHEY and CDR2 SMNVEV (reference sequence). This CDR3 has 12 amino acids. The CDR3 here is CASSLTGYEQYF. CDR3 sequence (DNA): TGTGCCAGCAGTTTAACAGGGTACGAGCAGTACTTC.

The CDR3 sequence is CASSPRGQGGEQYF. CDR3 nucleotide sequence: TGTGCCAGCTCACCGCGTGGACAGGGCGGCGAGCAGTACTTC. The chain links TRBV18 to TRBJ2-7; 8 bases are a match to TRBD1. The CDR3 has 14 amino acids. Per the germline V gene, CDR1 is KGHSH and CDR2 is LQKENI. V trimming: 3 bases; J trimming: 6 bases; junction bases outside the gene matches: 7.

The V gene is TRBV4-2, the J gene TRBJ2-1; D possibly corresponds to TRBD1 (5 bases). Germline values: CDR1 LGHNA, CDR2 YNFKEQ. The V end lost 3 bases, the J end lost 7 bases, and 10 bases lay between the germline ends. The CDR3 covers 13 residues. CDR3 DNA: TGTGCCAGCAGCCAGTTTAGGGGTAATGAGCAGTTCTTC. Encoded protein: CASSQFRGNEQFF.

The V call is TRBV19, the J call TRBJ1-2; 9 bases match TRBD1. The germline gives CDR1 LNHDA, CDR2 SQIVND (reference sequence). The CDR3 loop spans 16 amino acids. With V trimmed by 5 bases and J by 4 bases, 11 bases remained unmatched. CDR3 bases: TGTGCCAGTAGTCCGCTTAGGGGACAGGGAACCTATGGCTACACCTTC. Amino acid sequence: CASSPLRGQGTYGYTF.

The rearrangement joins TRBV7-2 to TRBJ1-5, with TRBD1 as a possible D gene (6 bases). CDR1 and CDR2 from the germline V gene are SGHTA and FQGNSA. This CDR3 contains 13 residues. V lost 5 bases and J lost 9, with 14 bases in between. As DNA, the CDR3 is TGTGCCAGCAGCACCGCTGGGGGCTCGCCCCAGCATTTT. This gives the protein CASSTAGGSPQHF.

V usage is TRBV27 and J usage is TRBJ1-2; tentative D call: TRBD1 (6 bases). This CDR3 spans 13 amino acids. Looked up from germline, CDR1 is MNHEY and CDR2 is SMNVEV (reference sequence). The V gene lost 3 bases and the J gene lost 5 bases, with 10 bases spanning the gap. DNA of the CDR3: TGTGCCAGCAGTTTTAGGGGGGGTTATGGCTACACCTTC. This translates into CASSFRGGYGYTF.

This chain joins TRBV30 and TRBJ1-2, with D tentatively TRBD1 (6 bases). V shed 7 bases and J shed 4 bases, with 10 bases lying between them. Germline V lookup: CDR1 GTSNPN, CDR2 SVGIG (reference sequence). The CDR3 is 11 residues long. For the CDR3, the DNA is TGTGCCTCCAGGGGTGCCTATGGCTACACCTTC. Protein product: CASRGAYGYTF.

V is TRBV6-5 and J is TRBJ2-7, with 8 positions matching TRBD1. V lost 0 bases, J lost 5 bases, and 6 bases stayed unmatched. This CDR3 contains 15 residues. Germline CDR1 is MNHEY and CDR2 is SVGAGI. CDR3 sequence reads: CASSYSGQGVDEQYF. The CDR3, as DNA: TGTGCCAGCAGTTACTCTGGACAGGGCGTCGACGAGCAGTACTTC.

The chain links TRBV5-1 to TRBJ2-7, with 16 bases that match TRBD2. Germline V CDR1 and CDR2: SGHRS, YFSETQ. The CDR3 has 15 residues. V was pared by 4 bases and J by 7 bases, with 5 bases of the junction left unmatched. Written as DNA, the CDR3 is TGCGCCAGCAGCGGGACTAGCGGGGGGGCCAATGAGCAGTACTTC. Translated: CASSGTSGGANEQYF.